This is a list of T cell receptor beta chains from one sample in a study of CD8 T cells in ankylosing spondylitis. MiXCR, applied by TCRdb to the 5' RACE reads, yields one record per CDR3 protein. The sample contains about 230,000 distinct CDR3 sequences, 8% to 9% of which appear only once. Material for sequencing was blood, either unsorted or a sorted T cell fraction (not recorded which). The receptors come from a female donor with ankylosing spondylitis or in good health (not recorded which). Both conserved end residues are part of each CDR3. Each record gives: V gene, J gene, clone size, D gene, CDR3 protein, CDR3 DNA. The D gene is left open where the match is weak. Expanded clones get a size class; other rows say once, few or many, or leave the size out.

>TRBV4-3|TRBJ2-5|NA|NA
CASSQDRDIRRTQYF
TGCGCCAGCAGCCAAGACCGGGACATTAGGAGGACCCAGTACTTC
>TRBV5-1|TRBJ2-5|many|TRBD2
CASAELAGAGETQYF
TGCGCCAGCGCCGAGCTAGCGGGAGCTGGAGAGACCCAGTACTTC
>TRBV20-1|TRBJ1-4|few|TRBD1
CSARGYLGDRGGFDEKLFF
TGCAGTGCTAGAGGGTATCTAGGGGACAGGGGAGGTTTTGATGAAAAACTGTTTTTT
>TRBV29-1|TRBJ2-2|many|NA
CSVGETGELFF
TGCAGCGTAGGGGAAACCGGGGAGCTGTTTTTT
>TRBV20-1|TRBJ2-1|many|TRBD2
CSASRVAGAPNEQFF
TGCAGTGCTAGTAGGGTAGCGGGAGCCCCCAATGAGCAGTTCTTC
>TRBV28|TRBJ1-1|many|NA
CASSVQGRSNTEAFF
TGTGCCAGCAGTGTACAGGGACGGTCGAACACTGAAGCTTTCTTT
>TRBV7-9|TRBJ2-7|few|NA
CASSPQGAGIYEQYF
TGTGCCAGCAGCCCACAGGGCGCGGGAATTTACGAGCAGTACTTC
>TRBV6-1|TRBJ1-3|many|NA
CASRTSSGNTIYF
TGTGCCAGCAGAACTAGCTCTGGAAACACCATATATTTT
>TRBV5-1|TRBJ2-3|many|NA
CASSLGDTQYF
TGTGCCAGCAGCTTGGGAGATACGCAGTATTTT
>TRBV25-1|TRBJ2-7|NA|NA
CASSSPGPLDEQYF
TGTGCCAGCAGTTCACCGGGCCCTCTTGACGAGCAGTACTTC
>TRBV20-1|TRBJ2-1|many|TRBD2
CSARDGASGVYNEQFF
TGCAGTGCTAGAGATGGGGCTAGCGGAGTTTACAATGAGCAGTTCTTC
>TRBV7-9|TRBJ2-4|NA|NA
CASSLDTGQLNIQYF
TGTGCCAGCAGCTTAGATACAGGACAATTGAACATTCAGTACTTC
>TRBV5-1|TRBJ2-2|many|TRBD1
CASSYNRGLNTGELFF
TGCGCCAGCAGCTATAACAGGGGATTGAACACCGGGGAGCTGTTTTTT
>TRBV29-1|TRBJ2-1|many|NA
CSVLTSSYNEQFF
TGCAGCGTTCTGACTAGCTCCTACAATGAGCAGTTCTTC
>TRBV18|TRBJ2-3|NA|NA
CASSPRVTSTDTQYF
TGTGCCAGCTCACCGAGAGTAACTAGCACAGATACGCAGTATTTT
>TRBV28|TRBJ2-5|many|NA
CASSLPALETQYF
TGTGCCAGCAGTTTACCCGCCCTAGAGACCCAGTACTTC
>TRBV10-3|TRBJ2-1|many|TRBD2
CAISESSGRAGEQFF
TGTGCCATCAGTGAGTCGAGCGGGAGGGCCGGTGAGCAGTTCTTC
>TRBV5-1|TRBJ2-7|many|NA
CASSLTGTKFSSYEQYF
TGCGCCAGCAGCTTAACCGGGACCAAATTCAGCTCCTACGAGCAGTACTTC
>TRBV29-1|TRBJ1-2|NA|NA
CSVEKGVNYGYTF
TGCAGCGTTGAAAAGGGGGTAAACTATGGCTACACCTTC
>TRBV2|TRBJ2-1|many|NA
CASSSSGLGSYNEQFF
TGTGCCAGCAGTTCGTCCGGGCTGGGGTCCTACAATGAGCAGTTCTTC
>TRBV20-1|TRBJ1-2|few|NA
CSARSRDPKGVGYTF
TGCAGTGCTAGATCTCGGGACCCAAAAGGGGTTGGCTACACCTTC
>TRBV5-1|TRBJ2-5|many|TRBD2
CASRSLETSGGETQYF
TGCGCCAGCCGATCCCTTGAGACTAGCGGAGGGGAGACCCAGTACTTC